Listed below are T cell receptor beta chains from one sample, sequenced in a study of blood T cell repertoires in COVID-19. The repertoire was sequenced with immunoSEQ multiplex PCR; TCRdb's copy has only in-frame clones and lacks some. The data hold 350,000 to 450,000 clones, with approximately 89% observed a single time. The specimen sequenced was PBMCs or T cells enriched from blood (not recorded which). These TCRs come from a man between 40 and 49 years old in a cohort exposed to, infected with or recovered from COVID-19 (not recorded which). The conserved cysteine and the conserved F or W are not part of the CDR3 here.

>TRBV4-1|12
ASSHPDREETQY
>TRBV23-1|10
ASSQSSRGKN
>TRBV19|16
ASSISGLAGGPSYEQY
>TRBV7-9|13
ASSLRDTGNEKLF
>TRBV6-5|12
ASSYRLAFNEQF
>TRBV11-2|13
ASSPGTVVHYGYT
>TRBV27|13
ASSLRTARSSPLH
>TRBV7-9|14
ASSLRRFATNEKLF
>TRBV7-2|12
ASSLIPGTGELF
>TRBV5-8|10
ASSLVGWELF
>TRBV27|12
ASRGGGLNTEAF
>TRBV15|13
ATSSVRAGGHEQY
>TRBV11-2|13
ASSFAGGAYNEQF
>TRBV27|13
ASSTQGTGTYGYT
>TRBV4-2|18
ASSQDGTSGSVFGANVLT
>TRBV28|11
ASSPPAVYGYT
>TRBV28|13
ASSFLFSDTGELF
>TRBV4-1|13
ASSLTDRARAPQH
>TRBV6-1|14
ASSERGGRAFDEQF
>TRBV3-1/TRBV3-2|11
ASSPRGSGELF
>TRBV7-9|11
ASYLGGSTEAF
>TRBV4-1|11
ASSPSSGNIQY
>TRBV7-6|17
ASSPGQGVAGSSYNEQF
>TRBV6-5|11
ASSPTGGYEQY
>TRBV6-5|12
ASSYSTGDYEQY
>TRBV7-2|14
ASSSLPGTGGETQY
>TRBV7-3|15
ASSNRGTPSSYNEQF
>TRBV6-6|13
ASNFGERSNQPQH
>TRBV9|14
ASSVAVSGSYNEQF
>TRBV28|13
ASSLSGRGNEKLF
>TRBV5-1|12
ASRTQGVNSPLH
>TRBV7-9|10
ASSFLADTQY
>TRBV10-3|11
AIRIDRDQPQH
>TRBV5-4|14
ASSPLAGVMADTQY
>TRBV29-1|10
SVRQGQETQY
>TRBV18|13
ASSPGQGANNEQF
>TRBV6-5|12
ASKPTVQGTEAF
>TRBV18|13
ASSPPSRESFEQF
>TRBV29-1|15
SVDVDRGIVSNQPQH
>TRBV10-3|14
AISEPPGKANYGYT
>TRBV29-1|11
SVSTGYNSPLH
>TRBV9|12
ASSTRGSTDTQY
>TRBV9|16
ASSPGGAGISGANVLT
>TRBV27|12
ASSPGQLNSPLH
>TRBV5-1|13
ASSLAGDRVQPQH
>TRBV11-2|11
ASSLGLVGELF